This entry lists 25 T cell receptor beta chains sequenced from one sample in a study of cytomegalovirus exposure and HLA in healthy donors. TCRdb's copy holds only in-frame clones and misses some; the assay was immunoSEQ multiplex PCR. This repertoire shows about 240,000 clones, about 86% found once; its top ten account for 1% to 1.5%. Sequenced sample: PBMCs. The receptor source for this set is a woman aged 25 to 39 in good health and CMV-seropositive.

The chain is built from TRBV7-9 and TRBJ2-1, with a tentative D call TRBD1 (6 bases). Trimming cost V 1 base and J 14 bases, with 12 bases left between them. This CDR3 region has 12 residues. Germline lookup yields CDR1 SEHNR and CDR2 FQNEAQ (reference sequence). Here the CDR3 reads CASSLGLGAEFF. The CDR3 DNA follows: TGTGCCAGCAGCTTAGGCCTGGGGGCGGAGTTCTTC. Drawing the rest from reference TRBV7-9 and TRBJ2-1, the complete variable domain is DTGVSQNPRHKITKRGQNVTFRCDPISEHNRLYWYRQTLGQGPEFLTYFQNEAQLEKSRLLSDRFSAERPKGSFSTLEIQRTEQGDSAMYLCASSLGLGAEFFGPGTRLTVL.

This clone was detected once. The rearrangement links TRBV11-2 to TRBJ2-6; no reliable D call. CDR3 size: 16 residues. CDR1 is SGHAT and CDR2 is FQNNGV in the germline V gene. Deletions cut 1 base from V and 5 bases from J, with 12 bases between. The DNA of the CDR3 is TGTGCCAGCAGCTTAGTTGGGCAGGCTTGGGCCAACGTCCTGACTTTC. This encodes CASSLVGQAWANVLTF.

The chain joins TRBV7-2 to TRBJ2-3, with 9 nucleotides matching TRBD1. Germline V gives CDR1 SGHTA, CDR2 FQGNSA. The CDR3 covers 14 residues. Germline trimming cut 4 bases from V and 8 bases from J; bases unmatched to any gene: 7. CDR3 residues: CASSSWDRDGTQYF. The CDR3 DNA reads as TGTGCCAGCAGCTCCTGGGACAGGGACGGTACGCAGTATTTT. The complete variable domain, with remaining parts taken from reference TRBV7-2 and TRBJ2-3, reads GAGVSQSPSNKVTEKGKDVELRCDPISGHTALYWYRQSLGQGLEFLIYFQGNSAPDKSGLPSDRFSAERTGGSVSTLTIQRTQQEDSAVYLCASSSWDRDGTQYFGPGTRLTVL.

CDR3 DNA: TGTGCCAGCAGCTTGGTTCTCGGGACTAGCGGGGTTTACAATGAGCAGTTCTTC. As protein: CASSLVLGTSGVYNEQFF. The V call is TRBV11-2, the J call TRBJ2-1; 13 bases are a match to TRBD2. Germline V gene sequence: CDR1 SGHAT, CDR2 FQNNGV. This CDR3 has 18 amino acids. J was trimmed by 4 bases and V by 3 bases; bases with no gene match: 9. The full variable domain, rest sourced from reference TRBV11-2 and TRBJ2-1, is EAGVAQSPRYKIIEKRQSVAFWCNPISGHATLYWYQQILGQGPKLLIQFQNNGVVDDSQLPKDRFSAERLKGVDSTLKIQPAKLEDSAVYLCASSLVLGTSGVYNEQFFGPGTRLTVL.

The chain uses TRBV14 and TRBJ2-3, with 12 bases that match TRBD2. The CDR3 has 16 amino acids. With V trimmed by 4 bases and J by 6 bases, 8 bases remained unmatched. Germline lookup yields CDR1 SGHDN and CDR2 FVKESK. The chain's CDR3 is CASSPRLAGDGDTQYF. The CDR3 DNA reads as TGTGCCAGCAGCCCTCGACTAGCGGGAGATGGGGATACGCAGTATTTT.

V gene TRBV5-6 combines with J gene TRBJ1-1; D gene unclear. V lost 2 bases to trimming and J lost 3 bases, with 8 bases between them. CDR3 length equals 13 residues. Germline V gene data show CDR1 as SGHDT and CDR2 as YYEEEE. DNA of the CDR3: TGTGCCAGCAGCTTAGCACAGCACACTGAAGCTTTCTTT. Its protein is CASSLAQHTEAFF.

The V call is TRBV5-1, the J call TRBJ2-5, with 8 nucleotides matching TRBD2. Germline V gives CDR1 SGHRS, CDR2 YFSETQ. The trim removed 0 bases at V and 1 base at J, leaving 8 bases unmatched. The CDR3 runs 17 residues. The DNA for the CDR3 is TGCGCCAGCAGCTTGGTCCTAGCGGGTGGGGGCCAAGAGACCCAGTACTTC. This encodes CASSLVLAGGGQETQYF.

The V and J genes are TRBV2 and TRBJ2-7, with D maybe TRBD2 (5 bases). V was cut by 6 bases and J by 7 bases, with 7 bases left in between. The V gene's germline CDR1 is SNHLY and CDR2 FYNNEI. The CDR3 runs 10 residues. CDR3: CASRGGEQYF. CDR3 sequence (DNA): TGTGCCAGCAGGGGCGGGGAGCAGTACTTC.

V usage is TRBV18 and J usage is TRBJ2-3; 8 nucleotides align to TRBD1. Germline CDR1 KGHSH, CDR2 LQKENI. After removal of 1 base from V and 5 bases from J, the junction contained 8 bases not matched to a gene. CDR3 size: 16 residues. In DNA, the CDR3 is TGTGCCAGCTCACCACGGGACAGGAATGTTGGAGATACGCAGTATTTT. It encodes CASSPRDRNVGDTQYF.

The chain joins TRBV5-5 to TRBJ2-1; TRBD2 agrees at 9 bases. After removal of 4 bases from V and 7 bases from J, the junction contained 12 bases not matched to a gene. The CDR3 has 16 amino acids. Per germline, CDR1 SGHKS and CDR2 YYEKEE (reference sequence). The DNA of the CDR3 is TGTGCCAGCAGCCCCTCCTGGATAGCGGGAGTGAATGAGCAGTTCTTC. This gives the protein CASSPSWIAGVNEQFF.

The chain carries TRBV5-4 and TRBJ2-7; 8 positions agree with TRBD2. The CDR3 has 14 residues. Germline-derived CDR1 and CDR2 are SGHNT and YYREEE (reference sequence). V lost 2 bases and J lost 3; bases outside the gene matches: 4. The CDR3 DNA reads as TGTGCCAGCAGCTTAGCTAGCGGGCGCTACGAGCAGTACTTC. Its translation is CASSLASGRYEQYF.

The V and J genes are TRBV11-2 and TRBJ2-2, with D tentatively TRBD2 (6 bases). Germline values: CDR1 SGHAT, CDR2 FQNNGV. This CDR3 has 17 amino acids. The germline V and J ends were trimmed by 2 bases and 4 bases, with 17 bases remaining between them. The DNA for the CDR3 is TGTGCCAGCAGCTTACTTTTAGGCGGGATCGGCACCGGGGAGCTGTTTTTT. This codes for CASSLLLGGIGTGELFF.

The genes are TRBV5-1 and TRBJ2-7; possible D gene TRBD2, 5 bases. Germline CDR1 and CDR2: SGHRS and YFSETQ. This CDR3 has 16 amino acids. The ends were cut back, 1 base at V and 4 bases at J, with 18 bases in the middle. CDR3: CASSLLTAGAIYEQYF. Here the CDR3 DNA reads TGCGCCAGCAGCTTGCTAACGGCGGGTGCCATTTACGAGCAGTACTTC.

The gene calls are TRBV6-5 and TRBJ1-4; D is unclear. With 2 bases removed from V and 0 bases from J, the gap between germline ends came to 10 bases. Germline CDR1 is MNHEY and CDR2 is SVGAGI. This CDR3 comprises 16 residues. As DNA, the CDR3 is TGTGCCAGCAGTTACAGGAGACGGTCAACTAATGAAAAACTGTTTTTT. Translation: CASSYRRRSTNEKLFF.

The chain has TRBV10-3 and TRBJ2-7; no clear D. V lost 7 bases and J 2 bases, leaving 12 bases between the germline ends. Germline V gives CDR1 ENHRY, CDR2 SYGVKD. This CDR3 is built from 13 residues. CDR3 sequence: CAITYGPTYEQYF. In DNA form, the CDR3 reads TGTGCCATCACCTATGGGCCCACCTACGAGCAGTACTTC.

The rearrangement uses TRBV11-2 and TRBJ1-2; TRBD1 might be the D (5 bases). This CDR3 comprises 13 residues. V dropped 5 bases and J dropped 8 bases, with 15 bases sitting between them. The V gene's germline CDR1 is SGHAT and CDR2 FQNNGV. The CDR3 sequence is CASSINQGEGYTF. The CDR3 DNA reads as TGTGCCAGCAGCATTAACCAGGGTGAGGGCTACACCTTC.

The chain couples TRBV28 to TRBJ1-1; D possibly corresponds to TRBD1 (5 bases). V was shortened by 2 bases and J by 0 bases, with 7 bases between the two germline ends. The length of the CDR3 is 14 residues. Germline-derived CDR1 and CDR2 are MDHEN and SYDVKM. Written as DNA, the CDR3 is TGTGCCAGCAGTTTAATCAGGGTGAACACTGAAGCTTTCTTT. This sequence encodes CASSLIRVNTEAFF.

The genes are TRBV4-1 and TRBJ2-3, with 9 positions matching TRBD2. V lost 5 bases to trimming and J lost 6 bases; unmatched junction nucleotides: 15. The length of the CDR3 is 17 residues. CDR1 and CDR2 from the germline V gene are MGHRA and YSYEKL. CDR3 sequence (DNA): TGCGCCAGCAGCTCCCTGTCTAGCGGGGTAGGTGTGGATACGCAGTATTTT. Translation: CASSSLSSGVGVDTQYF.

Worth noting for this clone: At one boundary the junction diverges from the germline segment, which might be a read error. This rearrangement joins TRBV30 to TRBJ2-7, with TRBD2 matching 11 bases. There are 12 residues in the CDR3. Germline V gene lookup returns CDR1 GTSNPN and CDR2 SVGIG (reference sequence). The CDR3 reads CAWDKIAGGPSF. Here the CDR3 DNA reads TGTGCCTGGGACAAAATAGCGGGAGGGCCCTCGTTC.

Here the CDR3 DNA reads TGTGCCAGCAGTCGAGGACAGGGATTTCAAGAGACCCAGTACTTC. Amino acid sequence: CASSRGQGFQETQYF. This chain uses TRBV6-5 with TRBJ2-5; 8 bases match TRBD1. CDR3 size: 15 residues. Germline V CDR1 and CDR2: MNHEY, SVGAGI. The ends lost 5 bases at V and 2 bases at J; junction bases unmatched: 7.

Here the CDR3 reads CASSSPLATSYEQYF. The CDR3, as DNA: TGCGCCAGCAGCTCACCACTAGCGACTTCCTACGAGCAGTACTTC. The chain uses TRBV5-1 and TRBJ2-7, with TRBD2 matching over 7 bases. Germline loops: CDR1 SGHRS, CDR2 YFSETQ. After removal of 3 bases from V and 1 base from J, the junction contained 7 bases not matched to a gene. The CDR3 runs 15 residues. The whole variable domain, remainder taken from reference TRBV5-1 and TRBJ2-7, is KAGVTQTPRYLIKTRGQQVTLSCSPISGHRSVSWYQQTPGQGLQFLFEYFSETQRNKGNFPGRFSGRQFSNSRSEMNVSTLELGDSALYLCASSSPLATSYEQYFGPGTRLTVT.

The CDR3 here is CAISPGTVSETQYF. CDR3 DNA sequence: TGTGCCATCAGCCCAGGGACAGTTTCAGAGACCCAGTACTTC. The gene calls are TRBV10-3 and TRBJ2-5; the match to TRBD1 covers 7 bases. The germline V gene has CDR1 ENHRY and CDR2 SYGVKD. The CDR3 totals 14 residues. The ends lost 6 bases at V and 4 bases at J; junction bases unmatched: 8.

CDR3 sequence reads: CASSLPLRNTGELFF. CDR3 in DNA: TGTGCCAGCAGCTTACCTCTTAGGAACACCGGGGAGCTGTTTTTT. The chain carries TRBV5-8 and TRBJ2-2; D is unresolved. V was pared by 2 bases and J by 1 base, with 9 bases between. The germline CDR1 and CDR2 sequences are SGHTS and YDEGEE. CDR3 length: 15 residues.

The chain recombines TRBV10-3 with TRBJ2-6; D gene ambiguous. In germline, CDR1 is ENHRY, CDR2 SYGVKD. The CDR3 is made up of 15 amino acids. Trimming removed 3 bases at V and 0 bases at J, with 6 bases between. CDR3 DNA sequence: TGTGCCATCAGTGACCCGAGCTCTGGGGCCAACGTCCTGACTTTC. Translated, it gives CAISDPSSGANVLTF.

V gene TRBV4-1 combines with J gene TRBJ2-5, with 7 bases fitting TRBD2. The CDR3 loop spans 16 amino acids. Germline V gene lookup returns CDR1 MGHRA and CDR2 YSYEKL. Trimming cost V 1 base and J 5 bases; bases outside gene matches: 10. CDR3 in amino acids: CASSQVAASGVETQYF. The CDR3 DNA is TGCGCCAGCAGCCAAGTAGCCGCTAGCGGTGTGGAGACCCAGTACTTC.